A selection of T cell receptor beta chains follows, all from one sample in a study of identical twins. Using its own MiXCR run on the 5' RACE reads, TCRdb lists one record per CDR3 protein. The data show 690,000 or so distinct CDR3 sequences, less than 7% seen once. Specimen: naive T cells sorted from blood. The receptors stem from a man younger than 30 in good health. CDR3s include the opening cysteine and the closing phenylalanine or tryptophan. The D gene is left open where the match is weak. A row's size may be missing; if present it is once, few, many or a size class.

DNA	CDR3	D	size	V	J
TGTGCCATCAGTGAGCCGGCGGGGGGCCTGGCGGGAGAGACCCAGTACTTC	CAISEPAGGLAGETQYF	TRBD2	few	TRBV10-3	TRBJ2-5
TGTGCCAGCAGCCAAGAGGGTAGAGTTGGAACTAATGAAAAACTGTTTTTT	CASSQEGRVGTNEKLFF	-	many	TRBV4-2	TRBJ1-4
TGTGCCAGCAGCCAGATCCGGGGGGCAGTCTACAATGAGCAGTTCTTC	CASSQIRGAVYNEQFF	-	-	TRBV7-8	TRBJ2-1
TGCAGTGCTAGAGAAAGCGGGGGTTACAATGAGCAGTTCTTC	CSARESGGYNEQFF	TRBD2	-	TRBV20-1	TRBJ2-1
TGCGCCAGCAGCCAAGAGGCGGGAGGGTACAATGAGCAGTTCTTC	CASSQEAGGYNEQFF	TRBD2	-	TRBV4-1	TRBJ2-1
TGTGCCAGCAGTCCGGGACAGGGGACGGCGACCTACGAGCAGTACTTC	CASSPGQGTATYEQYF	TRBD1	-	TRBV7-9	TRBJ2-7
TGTGCCAGCAGCTTAGGCCCTACAGGGATTCTAGCCAAAAACATTCAGTACTTC	CASSLGPTGILAKNIQYF	-	few	TRBV11-1	TRBJ2-4
TGTGCCAGCAGTACCCGGGCCCGGGGGCCCTCTGGGTGGTATGGCTACACCTTC	CASSTRARGPSGWYGYTF	-	few	TRBV6-1	TRBJ1-2
TGCGCCAGCAGCTTGGACTCCAACCCTGTAGAGACCCAGTACTTC	CASSLDSNPVETQYF	-	-	TRBV5-1	TRBJ2-5
TGTGCCAGCAGCCTAAACCCACAGACCTGGATCGGGGAGCTGTTTTTT	CASSLNPQTWIGELFF	-	many	TRBV7-9	TRBJ2-2
TGTGCCAGCAGTCTATACCTTCCGGGCTATGGGGAGACCCAGTACTTC	CASSLYLPGYGETQYF	-	many	TRBV12-3/TRBV12-4	TRBJ2-5
TGTGCCAGCAGCCCGGGACAGGGAGGCTATTCACCCCTCCACTTT	CASSPGQGGYSPLHF	TRBD1	many	TRBV12-3/TRBV12-4	TRBJ1-6
TGTGCCAGCAGTTTTGGGACGGTGAGGGGCAATCAGCCCCAGCATTTT	CASSFGTVRGNQPQHF	-	few	TRBV12-3/TRBV12-4	TRBJ1-5
TGTGCCAGCAGTTTGAGCCCCAGCAGTTTATATTCTAGCAGGGATGAGCAGTTCTTC	CASSLSPSSLYSSRDEQFF	-	few	TRBV12-3/TRBV12-4	TRBJ2-1
TGTGCCAGCAGCTCCCACACTGAAGCTTTCTTT	CASSSHTEAFF	-	many	TRBV5-6	TRBJ1-1
TGTGCCAGCAGTCTCGACATCGGGCCCTTTGAGTACTTC	CASSLDIGPFEYF	-	many	TRBV12-3/TRBV12-4	TRBJ2-5
TGCAGCATATCGGACACTGAAGCTTTCTTT	CSISDTEAFF	-	few	TRBV29-1	TRBJ1-1
TGTGCCAGCAGTTTAGCGCGCGGCAGGGCAGAGCAGTTCTTC	CASSLARGRAEQFF	-	many	TRBV12-3/TRBV12-4	TRBJ2-1
TGCAGTGCTAGAGATCGACTAGCGGGAGGTTCCGGGGAGCTGTTTTTT	CSARDRLAGGSGELFF	TRBD2	-	TRBV20-1	TRBJ2-2
TGTGCCACCAGCAGAAGGACAGGGGGCTACGAGCAGTACTTC	CATSRRTGGYEQYF	TRBD1	few	TRBV15	TRBJ2-7
TGTGCCAGCAGCGGCCCTACTACAGATACGCAGTATTTT	CASSGPTTDTQYF	-	many	TRBV9	TRBJ2-3
TGCAGTGCGGGCGAGGCCAAAAACATTCAGTACTTC	CSAGEAKNIQYF	-	few	TRBV20-1	TRBJ2-4
TGTGCCAGCACCAAGACAGGGATCGATTTGTTTTCTAACTATGGCTACACCTTC	CASTKTGIDLFSNYGYTF	TRBD1	many	TRBV6-1	TRBJ1-2
TGTGCCAGCAGGAGGGGGAAGACGGCCCAGTACTTC	CASRRGKTAQYF	-	many	TRBV12-3/TRBV12-4	TRBJ2-5
TGCGTTGGGGCCCCCCCCTTTTACAATGAGCAGTTCTTC	CVGAPPFYNEQFF	-	many	TRBV20-1	TRBJ2-1
TGTGCCAGCAGTCGTATCGGGACAAGAACACGAGGCACTGAAGCTTTCTTT	CASSRIGTRTRGTEAFF	-	-	TRBV28	TRBJ1-1
TGTGCCAGCAGTTGGGACAGGGGCTCCCCCGCGTACTTC	CASSWDRGSPAYF	TRBD1	few	TRBV28	TRBJ2-7
TGTGCCAGCAGCTGGGAAGAGGGGACTGGAAACACCATATATTTT	CASSWEEGTGNTIYF	-	-	TRBV6-1	TRBJ1-3
TGCAGCGTTGCCGGGACACTTAACACTGAAGCTTTCTTT	CSVAGTLNTEAFF	-	-	TRBV29-1	TRBJ1-1
TGCGCCAGCAGCACCAGACAGGGTGCCGACCAAGAGACCCAGTACTTC	CASSTRQGADQETQYF	TRBD1	-	TRBV5-1	TRBJ2-5
TGTGCCATCAGAGACAGCGTGTTCACTGAAGCTTTCTTT	CAIRDSVFTEAFF	-	few	TRBV10-3	TRBJ1-1
TGTGCCAGCAGCACCGGCGGAACTAGCCTTCCTCTCAATGAGCAGTTCTTC	CASSTGGTSLPLNEQFF	-	many	TRBV5-6	TRBJ2-1
TGTGCCACCAGTGGGGATGACAGGGTTAAGCAGTTCTTC	CATSGDDRVKQFF	TRBD1	many	TRBV24-1	TRBJ2-1